A single sample is the source of the 17 T cell receptor beta chains below, sequenced in a study of T cells in narcolepsy. The repertoire was sequenced with immunoSEQ multiplex PCR; TCRdb's copy has only in-frame clones and lacks some. Of tens of thousands of clones listed, around 79% are singletons. Material for sequencing was CD45RA- memory CD4+ T cells from PBMCs. All receptors derive from a human donor with narcolepsy.

The chain carries TRBV18 and TRBJ1-1; D is unclear. Trimming stripped 2 bases from V and 1 base from J, with 11 bases between. Germline CDR1 KGHSH, CDR2 LQKENI. This CDR3 has 15 residues. CDR3 DNA: TGTGCCAGCTCACCAGAAAAATCAGGGAACACTGAAGCTTTCTTT. This codes for CASSPEKSGNTEAFF.

The rearrangement uses TRBV19 and TRBJ1-2, with a tentative D call TRBD1 (6 bases). V was pared by 3 bases and J by 4 bases, with 18 bases between. Germline V CDR1 and CDR2: LNHDA, SQIVND (reference sequence). The CDR3 extends over 16 amino acids. This CDR3 reads CASSINGQGYIYGYTF. CDR3 nucleotides: TGTGCCAGTAGTATCAACGGGCAGGGGTATATCTATGGCTACACCTTC.

This clone was seen more than once but under ten times. The V call is TRBV5-4, the J call TRBJ1-1; no reliable D call. Trimming cost V 0 bases and J 6 bases, with 9 bases left between them. Per the germline V gene, CDR1 is SGHNT and CDR2 is YYREEE (reference sequence). The CDR3 runs 13 residues. The CDR3 nucleotides read TGTGCCAGCAGCTTGGTCGGGGAGTCTGAAGCTTTCTTT. Translation: CASSLVGESEAFF.

The rearrangement joins TRBV28 to TRBJ2-5; D is perhaps TRBD1 (6 bases). The J call may be mistaken, given a closer DNA end match to TRBJ2-7. The CDR3 covers 14 residues. Germline CDR1 is MDHEN and CDR2 is SYDVKM. As DNA, the CDR3 is TGTGCCAGCAGACTCCGACAGGTCTCCTACGAGCAGTACTTC. It is translated as CASRLRQVSYEQYF.

The genes are TRBV27 and TRBJ2-2, with D perhaps TRBD2 (7 bases). The CDR3 contains 16 residues. Trimming cost V 2 bases and J 3 bases, with 13 bases left between them. The germline gives CDR1 MNHEY, CDR2 SMNVEV (reference sequence). The CDR3 protein is CASSLRGGGYTGELFF. DNA of the CDR3: TGTGCCAGCAGTTTAAGGGGGGGCGGGTACACCGGGGAGCTGTTTTTT.

The chain is built from TRBV27 and TRBJ1-1, with a possible D match to TRBD1 (5 bases). V was shortened by 1 base and J by 0 bases, with 18 bases between the two germline ends. The CDR3 has 18 amino acids. CDR1 and CDR2 (germline): MNHEY, SMNVEV (reference sequence). CDR3 coding DNA: TGTGCCAGCAGTTTATTAGGGGTTCTTGGAGATCTGAACACTGAAGCTTTCTTT. Translating gives CASSLLGVLGDLNTEAFF.

The V call is TRBV19, the J call TRBJ1-5; perhaps TRBD1 as D (6 bases). CDR3 length: 16 residues. Germline-derived CDR1 and CDR2 are LNHDA and SQIVND (reference sequence). V shed 6 bases and J shed 1 base, with 16 bases lying between them. The CDR3 DNA reads TGTGCCAGTAGCCTGAGGGGGGAAGGCAGCAATCAGCCCCAGCATTTT. Amino acid sequence: CASSLRGEGSNQPQHF. The full variable domain, its missing parts supplied by reference TRBV19 and TRBJ1-5, is DGGITQSPKYLFRKEGQNVTLSCEQNLNHDAMYWYRQDPGQGLRLIYYSQIVNDFQKGDIAEGYSVSREKKESFPLTVTSAQKNPTAFYLCASSLRGEGSNQPQHFGDGTRLSIL.

V usage is TRBV18 and J usage is TRBJ2-7, with 8 bases fitting TRBD2. Germline assignment: CDR1 KGHSH and CDR2 LQKENI. CDR3 length: 16 residues. The V segment lost 6 bases and the J segment 3 bases; nucleotides outside the gene matches: 13. This CDR3 reads CASSTRASGPHYEQYF. The CDR3 coding sequence is TGTGCCAGCTCCACCAGGGCTAGCGGGCCCCACTACGAGCAGTACTTC.

The rearrangement joins TRBV9 to TRBJ2-1; 10 bases are a match to TRBD1. The V gene end was trimmed by 0 bases and the J gene end by 8 bases; junction bases not matched to a gene: 8. The CDR3 is made up of 16 amino acids. Germline V gives CDR1 SGDLS, CDR2 YYNGEE. Here the CDR3 DNA reads TGTGCCAGCAGCGTAGGGTCCGGGACAGGGGACGATGAGCAGTTCTTC. It translates to CASSVGSGTGDDEQFF.

This clone has only one observation. The chain uses TRBV6-1 and TRBJ2-5; D may be TRBD1 or TRBD2 (5 bases each). Germline CDR1 reads MNHNS; CDR2 reads SASEGT. The CDR3 totals 16 residues. V was shortened by 5 bases and J by 1 base, with 17 bases between the two germline ends. The CDR3 DNA reads TGTGCCAGCAGTAAAGGGGACGGGACCCTCCAAGAGACCCAGTACTTC. It yields the protein CASSKGDGTLQETQYF.

V usage is TRBV7-2 and J usage is TRBJ2-5; 10 nucleotides line up with TRBD2. Germline-derived CDR1 and CDR2 are SGHTA and FQGNSA. The CDR3 runs 18 residues. V dropped 2 bases and J dropped 4; count of bases not matched to a gene: 13. For the CDR3, the DNA is TGTGCCAGCAGCTTATCTCAGTTTCTAGCGGGAGTCGGAGAGACCCAGTACTTC. Translating it yields CASSLSQFLAGVGETQYF.

The count of this clone is one. The chain has TRBV5-1 and TRBJ2-3, with D possibly being TRBD1 (5 bases). The germline CDR1 and CDR2 sequences are SGHRS and YFSETQ. The CDR3 loop spans 17 amino acids. V gave up 4 bases and J gave up 0 bases, with 18 bases separating them. In DNA, the CDR3 is TGCGCCAGCAGCCCGAAGGGGCTGGAACTAAGCACAGATACGCAGTATTTT. Its protein product is CASSPKGLELSTDTQYF.

The chain carries TRBV7-2 and TRBJ2-6; 7 bases are shared with TRBD2. V lost 3 bases, J lost 1 base, and 6 bases stayed unmatched. CDR1 is SGHTA, CDR2 FQGNSA, per germline. The CDR3 is 17 residues long. Written as DNA, the CDR3 is TGTGCCAGCAGCTTCCTAGCGGTAGTGTCTGGGGCCAACGTCCTGACTTTC. Amino acids: CASSFLAVVSGANVLTF.

The genes are TRBV7-2 and TRBJ2-3; 8 nucleotides match TRBD2. V gave up 1 base and J gave up 5 bases; unmatched junction bases: 8. Germline V CDR1 and CDR2: SGHTA, FQGNSA. The CDR3 contains 16 residues. In DNA form, the CDR3 reads TGTGCCAGCAGCTTAGGTCTAGCGGGTGGGGGAGATACGCAGTATTTT. Its protein is CASSLGLAGGGDTQYF.

Here the CDR3 DNA reads TGTGCCAGCAGCTTAAGTCCCTGGGACTATGGCTACACCTTC. Protein product: CASSLSPWDYGYTF. The chain has TRBV7-3 and TRBJ1-2; no firm D call. Germline V CDR1 and CDR2: SGHTA, FQGTGA. Trimming stripped 1 base from V and 3 bases from J, with 9 bases between. CDR3 length equals 14 residues.

In this sample, this clone turned up a few times. The chain is built from TRBV4-3 and TRBJ1-5; D ambiguous. The length of the CDR3 is 14 residues. V lost 0 bases and J lost 3, with 6 bases in between. Germline loops: CDR1 LGHNA, CDR2 YSLEER. CDR3 sequence reads: CASSQDGDNQPQHF. The CDR3 coding sequence is TGCGCCAGCAGCCAAGATGGCGACAATCAGCCCCAGCATTTT.

V usage is TRBV7-3 and J usage is TRBJ2-3; D gene ambiguous. From germline, CDR1 is SGHTA and CDR2 FQGTGA. V shed 8 bases and J shed 6 bases, with 18 bases lying between them. CDR3 size: 14 residues. CDR3: CASSSSAGRDTQYF. Written as DNA, the CDR3 is TGTGCCAGCTCGTCTTCGGCAGGTCGGGATACGCAGTATTTT. Drawing the rest from reference TRBV7-3 and TRBJ2-3, the complete variable domain is GAGVSQTPSNKVTEKGKYVELRCDPISGHTALYWYRQSLGQGPEFLIYFQGTGAADDSGLPNDRFFAVRPEGSVSTLKIQRTERGDSAVYLCASSSSAGRDTQYFGPGTRLTVL.